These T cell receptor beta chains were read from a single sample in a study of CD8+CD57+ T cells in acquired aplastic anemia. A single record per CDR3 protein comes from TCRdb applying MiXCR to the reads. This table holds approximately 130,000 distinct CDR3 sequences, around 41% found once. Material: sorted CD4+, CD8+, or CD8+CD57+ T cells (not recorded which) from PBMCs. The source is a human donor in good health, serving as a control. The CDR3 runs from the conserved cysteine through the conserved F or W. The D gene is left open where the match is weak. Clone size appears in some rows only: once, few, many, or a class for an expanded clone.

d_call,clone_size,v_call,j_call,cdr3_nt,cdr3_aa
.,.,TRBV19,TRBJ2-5,TGTGCGGGGCTCGGGGGCCGTGACCAAGAGACCCAGTACTTC,CAGLGGRDQETQYF
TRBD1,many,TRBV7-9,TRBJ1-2,TGTGCCAGCAGGCGAGACAGGGACCCTAACTATGGCTACACCTTC,CASRRDRDPNYGYTF
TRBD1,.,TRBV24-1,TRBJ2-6,TGTGCCACCAGTGATACGGGACAGGGGGCCAACGTCCTGACTTTC,CATSDTGQGANVLTF
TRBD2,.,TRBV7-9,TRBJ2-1,TGTGCCAGCAGCCAGACTAGCGGTGAGCAGTTCTTC,CASSQTSGEQFF
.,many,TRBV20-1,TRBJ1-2,TGCAGTGCTCCCCGGACGGGGACTAACTATGGCTACACCTTC,CSAPRTGTNYGYTF
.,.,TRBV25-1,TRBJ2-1,TGTGCCAGCAGGATTTCCGTGGGGGGCCGGGGCTACAATGAGCAGTTCTTC,CASRISVGGRGYNEQFF
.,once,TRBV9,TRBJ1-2,TGTGCCAGCAGCGTAGAACGGGGGCTTTACTATGGCTACACCTTC,CASSVERGLYYGYTF
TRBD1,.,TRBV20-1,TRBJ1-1,TGCAGTGCTAGAGGAATGGGGACAGCCAGCTTT,CSARGMGTASF
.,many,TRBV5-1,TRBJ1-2,TGCGCCAGCAGCTTGGATGGTGGCTACACCTTC,CASSLDGGYTF
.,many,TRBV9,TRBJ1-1,TGTGCCAGCAGCGCTAGATGGGGAACTGAAGCTTTCTTT,CASSARWGTEAFF
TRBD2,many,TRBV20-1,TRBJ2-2,TGCAGTGCCCCTTACGGGGGGGCTTCCGGGGAGCTGTTTTTT,CSAPYGGASGELFF
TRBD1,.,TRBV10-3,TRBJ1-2,TGTGCCATCTCTTGGCAGGGGGCGTCCTATGGCTACACCTTC,CAISWQGASYGYTF
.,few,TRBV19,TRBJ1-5,TGTGCCAGTAGCAAGGCAGGCAATCAGCCCCAGCATTTT,CASSKAGNQPQHF
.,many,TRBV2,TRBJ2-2,TGTGCCAGCAGACCAACAGGGTTTGACGGCACCGGGGAGCTGTTTTTT,CASRPTGFDGTGELFF
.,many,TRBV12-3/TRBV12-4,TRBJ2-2,TGTGCCAGCACCAGAACCCACCAGCGCGGGGAGCTGTTTTTT,CASTRTHQRGELFF
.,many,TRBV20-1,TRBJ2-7,TGCAGTGCTAAGGGCCCGGGACTTGACTCCTACGAGCAGTACTTC,CSAKGPGLDSYEQYF
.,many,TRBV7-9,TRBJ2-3,TGTGCCAGCAGCTTAGGAGTTTCGACTAGGGTGGATGGGGAGTATTTT,CASSLGVSTRVDGEYF
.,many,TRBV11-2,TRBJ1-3,TGTGCCAGCAGCTTACTAGCAGCTGGAAACACCATATATTTT,CASSLLAAGNTIYF
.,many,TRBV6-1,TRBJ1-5,TGTGCCAGCAGAAGGCAGGGTTTCCAGCCCCAGCATTTT,CASRRQGFQPQHF
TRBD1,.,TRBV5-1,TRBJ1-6,TGCGCCAGCAGCTCGGAGGGACAGGAGAGTTCACCCCTCCACTTT,CASSSEGQESSPLHF
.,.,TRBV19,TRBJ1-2,TGTGCCAGTAGGGGGACATCGCTCTATGGCTACACCTTC,CASRGTSLYGYTF
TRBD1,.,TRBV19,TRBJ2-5,TGTGCCAGGCCACTGGGGGACAGACCGAAAGAGACCCAGTACTTC,CARPLGDRPKETQYF
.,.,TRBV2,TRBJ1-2,TGTGCCAGCAGTGAAGCTACAGGGAATGGCTACACCTTC,CASSEATGNGYTF
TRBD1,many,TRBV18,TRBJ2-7,TGTGCCAGCTCACCTGAGACAGGGGCAGAGCAGTACTTC,CASSPETGAEQYF
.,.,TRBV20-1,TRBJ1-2,TGCAGTGCTAGTTGGATCCCAGGGAACTATGGCTACACCTTC,CSASWIPGNYGYTF
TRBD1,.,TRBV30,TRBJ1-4,TGTGCCTGCTTGACAGGGAGTTTCAATGAAAAACTGTTTTTT,CACLTGSFNEKLFF
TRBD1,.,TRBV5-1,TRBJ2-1,TGCGCCAGCAGCGGGACAGGGAGAGGGGCCTACAATGAGCAGTTCTTC,CASSGTGRGAYNEQFF
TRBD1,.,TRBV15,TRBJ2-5,TGTGCCACCAGCAAGGACAGGGAAGAGACCCAGTACTTC,CATSKDREETQYF
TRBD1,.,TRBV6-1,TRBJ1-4,TGTGCCAGCAGTGAAGCGTGGGGGACAGGGGCTTCGATTAATGAAAAACTGTTTTTT,CASSEAWGTGASINEKLFF
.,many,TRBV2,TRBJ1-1,TGTGCCAGCAGTGGAAGGTCGGCCGTTGAAGCTTTCTTT,CASSGRSAVEAFF
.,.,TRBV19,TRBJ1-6,TGTGCCAGTAGAAAAGGTCCTCGGTCACCCCTCCACTTT,CASRKGPRSPLHF
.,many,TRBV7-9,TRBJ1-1,TGTGCCAGCAGCCAGGCCGTGATGAACACTGAAGCTTTCTTT,CASSQAVMNTEAFF
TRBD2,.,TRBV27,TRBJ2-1,TGTGCCAGCAGTTTACAACTAGCGGGAGTCATCAATGAGCAGTTCTTC,CASSLQLAGVINEQFF
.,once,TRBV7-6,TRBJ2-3,TGTGCCAGCAGCTTACTGCTAGCGACAGATACGCAGTATTTT,CASSLLLATDTQYF
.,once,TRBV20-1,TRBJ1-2,TGCAGTGCTACCAACCCACAGGGATATGGCTACACCTTC,CSATNPQGYGYTF
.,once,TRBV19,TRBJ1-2,TGTGCCAGTAGCTTGGGCGGGGCTAACAATGGCTACACCTTC,CASSLGGANNGYTF
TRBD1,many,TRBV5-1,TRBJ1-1,TGCGCCAGCAGCTTGCCGGACAGGCTGAACACTGAAGCTTTCTTT,CASSLPDRLNTEAFF
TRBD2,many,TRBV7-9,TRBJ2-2,TGTGCCAGCAGCTTAGGACTAGCGTTCACCGGGGAGCTGTTTTTT,CASSLGLAFTGELFF
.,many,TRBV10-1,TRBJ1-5,TGCGCCAGCGGTCAGGGCAGTCAGCCCCAGCATTTT,CASGQGSQPQHF
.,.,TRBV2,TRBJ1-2,TGTGCCAGCCACCCCGACAGGTTGTATGGCTACACCTTC,CASHPDRLYGYTF
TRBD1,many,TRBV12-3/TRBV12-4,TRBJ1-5,TGTGCCAGCAGTTTAGGCTCGACAGGGGCACGGCCCCAGCATTTT,CASSLGSTGARPQHF
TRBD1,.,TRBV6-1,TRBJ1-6,TGTGCCAGCATAGAGGACAGGGTAGGACCCAATTCACCCCTCCACTTT,CASIEDRVGPNSPLHF
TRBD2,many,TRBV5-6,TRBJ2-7,TGTGCCAGCAGCCCTACCGCTAGCGGCCCCTGCGAGCAGTACTTC,CASSPTASGPCEQYF
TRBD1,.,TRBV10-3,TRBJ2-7,TGTGCCTCCCGGGACAGTCGCCGCGAGCAGTACTTC,CASRDSRREQYF